These T cell receptor beta chains were read from a single sample in a study of blood T cells in healthy people across ages. TCRdb re-called the 5' RACE reads through MiXCR, storing one row per CDR3 protein. The table shows some 1,000,000 distinct CDR3 sequences, with under 30% occurring only once. This sample was also put to use in a study of T cells of mothers and their children.

Sequencing used blood. The receptor source for this set is a girl aged 2 to 9 in good health. Both conserved end residues are part of each CDR3. A D gene is named only where the DNA matches it firmly. Clone size, where shown, is once, few, many, or a class for clones that have expanded.

cdr3_aa cdr3_nt clone_size v_call d_call j_call
CSAPAAVSADTQYF TGCAGTGCGCCGGCGGCGGTGAGCGCAGATACGCAGTATTTT few TRBV20-1 NA TRBJ2-3
CASSPEVNEQFF TGTGCCAGCAGCCCTGAGGTCAATGAGCAGTTCTTC NA TRBV14 NA TRBJ2-1
CASSQDLSGGFRNEQYF TGCGCCAGCAGCCAAGACTTGTCAGGGGGCTTTAGGAACGAGCAGTACTTC NA TRBV4-1 TRBD1 TRBJ2-7
CAISESKGGDYYEQYF TGTGCCATCAGTGAGTCGAAGGGGGGTGACTACTACGAGCAGTACTTC NA TRBV10-3 NA TRBJ2-7
CATSKAAGSAKNIQYF TGTGCCACCAGCAAAGCCGCAGGGTCCGCCAAAAACATTCAGTACTTC NA TRBV15 NA TRBJ2-4
CASSWDSSYEQYF TGTGCCAGCAGTTGGGACAGCTCCTACGAGCAGTACTTC many TRBV5-1 TRBD1 TRBJ2-7
CASQPRGGEKLFF TGTGCCTCCCAGCCCAGGGGAGGTGAAAAACTGTTTTTT few TRBV6-5 NA TRBJ1-4
CASSVVAETQYF TGTGCCAGCAGTGTGGTAGCAGAGACCCAGTACTTC NA TRBV2 NA TRBJ2-5
CASSKVRQNTEAFF TGTGCCAGCAGTAAAGTTCGACAGAACACTGAAGCTTTCTTT NA TRBV2 NA TRBJ1-1
CASSSTTGTSYEQYF TGTGCCAGCAGTTCCACGACAGGGACTTCCTACGAGCAGTACTTC once TRBV6-6 NA TRBJ2-7
CSARDRIRNEQFF TGCAGTGCTAGAGATAGGATCAGGAATGAGCAGTTCTTC NA TRBV20-1 NA TRBJ2-1
CASSLERSAGCTF TGCGCCAGCAGCTTGGAGAGATCGGCCGGCTGCACCTTC NA TRBV5-1 NA TRBJ1-2
CASSQTGVSGGYGYTF TGTGCCAGCAGCCAGACAGGGGTCTCCGGGGGCTATGGCTACACCTTC NA TRBV7-9 TRBD1 TRBJ1-2
CASSFLGAGELFF TGTGCCAGCAGTTTCCTCGGCGCCGGGGAGCTGTTTTTT many TRBV12-3/TRBV12-4 NA TRBJ2-2
CASSVPPPTEAFF TGTGCCAGCAGCGTACCCCCTCCCACTGAAGCTTTCTTT NA TRBV9 NA TRBJ1-1
CASRNVDRAYTF TGTGCCAGCCGAAACGTGGACAGGGCCTACACCTTC NA TRBV6-2/TRBV6-3 TRBD1 TRBJ1-2
CATSRGLSMNTEAFF TGTGCCACCAGCAGAGGACTTTCGATGAACACTGAAGCTTTCTTT NA TRBV15 NA TRBJ1-1
CASGNLAGVDASTDTRYF TGCGCCAGCGGTAATCTAGCGGGAGTTGATGCGAGCACAGATACGCGGTATTTT NA TRBV10-1 TRBD2 TRBJ2-3
CASSQRQGNYGYTF TGCGCCAGCAGCCAGCGACAGGGGAACTATGGCTACACCTTC NA TRBV4-1 TRBD1 TRBJ1-2
CSVVGGIGYGYTF TGCAGCGTTGTGGGGGGTATTGGCTATGGCTACACCTTC few TRBV29-1 NA TRBJ1-2
CASSFLDRTYTNYGYTF TGTGCCAGCAGTTTTCTGGACAGGACTTATACTAACTATGGCTACACCTTC NA TRBV28 TRBD1 TRBJ1-2
CASSYGAHTEAFF TGTGCCAGCAGTTACGGGGCGCACACTGAAGCTTTCTTT few TRBV6-2/TRBV6-3 NA TRBJ1-1
CASSQEVREGKPQHF TGCGCCAGCAGCCAAGAGGTTCGGGAGGGAAAGCCCCAGCATTTT NA TRBV4-1 NA TRBJ1-5
CASEFGAGGETQYF NA NA TRBV6-2/TRBV6-3 NA TRBJ2-5
CASSFFFPPNEQFF TGTGCCAGCAGCTTTTTCTTCCCCCCGAATGAGCAGTTCTTC few TRBV7-9 NA TRBJ2-1
CASSTALEAFF TGTGCCAGCAGCACTGCCCTTGAAGCTTTCTTT NA TRBV28 NA TRBJ1-1
CASLSPPGQGLREQYF TGTGCCAGCCTTAGCCCCCCGGGACAGGGCCTCAGAGAGCAGTACTTC NA TRBV6-1 TRBD1 TRBJ2-7
CASSPRQVMNTEAFF TGTGCCAGCAGCCCCCGACAGGTTATGAACACTGAAGCTTTCTTT NA TRBV7-9 NA TRBJ1-1
CASRSGETYNEQFF TGTGCCAGCAGATCGGGAGAAACCTACAATGAGCAGTTCTTC NA TRBV2 NA TRBJ2-1
CASSAFWGKRGNTEAFF TGTGCCAGCAGTGCGTTTTGGGGGAAAAGAGGAAACACTGAAGCTTTCTTT NA TRBV12-3/TRBV12-4 NA TRBJ1-1
CASSLVRITGPVNSGANVLTF TGTGCCAGCAGCTTAGTTCGGATTACAGGGCCGGTTAACTCTGGGGCCAACGTCCTGACTTTC NA TRBV7-9 NA TRBJ2-6
CASINSSRGSNNEQFF TGTGCCAGCATCAACAGCTCCCGGGGAAGTAACAATGAGCAGTTCTTC few TRBV5-8 NA TRBJ2-1
CSVDPGGLETQYF TGCAGCGTTGACCCAGGGGGCTTAGAGACCCAGTACTTC few TRBV29-1 TRBD1 TRBJ2-5
CASSRGWETQYF TGTGCCAGCAGCCGAGGTTGGGAGACCCAGTACTTC few TRBV11-2 NA TRBJ2-5
CASGDPGLVSEQYF TGTGCCAGCGGAGACCCGGGACTAGTGAGCGAGCAGTACTTC NA TRBV6-1 TRBD2 TRBJ2-7
CASSSAQRGGSYTF TGTGCCAGCAGCTCCGCGCAGAGGGGCGGTAGCTACACCTTC NA TRBV11-3 NA TRBJ1-2
CASSTKTGRGEGYTF TGTGCCAGCAGCACTAAGACAGGGAGAGGAGAGGGCTACACCTTC NA TRBV7-2 TRBD1 TRBJ1-2
CASNSNRGNTEAFF TGTGCCAGTAACTCAAACCGGGGGAACACTGAAGCTTTCTTT NA TRBV19 NA TRBJ1-1
CSVPNPGRGIQETQYF TGCAGCGTCCCGAACCCGGGCCGCGGAATACAAGAGACCCAGTACTTC NA TRBV29-1 NA TRBJ2-5
CASSLVGRGLLNEQYF TGTGCCAGCAGCTTAGTTGGACGGGGGCTGTTGAACGAGCAGTACTTC many TRBV7-9 NA TRBJ2-7
CASSVGASRAWGEQYF TGTGCCAGCAGCGTAGGCGCGTCCCGGGCCTGGGGCGAGCAGTACTTC NA TRBV9 NA TRBJ2-7
CASSLQGAAGTNEKLFF TGTGCCAGCAGCCTACAGGGGGCCGCTGGGACTAATGAAAAACTGTTTTTT few TRBV7-9 TRBD1 TRBJ1-4
CASRGPTGPSYEQYF TGTGCCAGCAGGGGGCCGACGGGACCATCCTACGAGCAGTACTTC NA TRBV5-6 NA TRBJ2-7
CASSLPERNSPLHF TGTGCCAGCAGTTTACCGGAAAGGAATTCACCCCTCCACTTT NA TRBV28 NA TRBJ1-6
CASSLSSVLDGYTF TGTGCCAGCAGCTTGAGTTCAGTCCTGGATGGCTACACCTTC NA TRBV5-5 NA TRBJ1-2
CASRPAGARYQETQYF TGTGCCAGCCGTCCAGCAGGGGCGAGGTACCAAGAGACCCAGTACTTC NA TRBV27 NA TRBJ2-5
CASSSAGHTRYTF TGTGCCAGCAGCTCTGCCGGACACACTCGCTACACCTTC few TRBV5-5 NA TRBJ1-2
CASSLLRVGKNIQYF TGTGCCAGCAGTCTACTAAGGGTCGGGAAAAACATTCAGTACTTC NA TRBV12-3/TRBV12-4 NA TRBJ2-4
CASSRGGGNSYEQYF TGTGCCAGCAGCCGAGGGGGAGGAAATTCCTACGAGCAGTACTTC few TRBV11-2 NA TRBJ2-7
CASSYFPYNEQFF TGTGCCAGCAGTTACTTTCCTTACAATGAGCAGTTCTTC NA TRBV6-2/TRBV6-3 NA TRBJ2-1